Detailed here is one TCR beta chain. Its specific antigen is unknown. Base qualities are not provided; no much larger clone lies one nucleotide away. The data are from a study of T cell responses to AZD1222 COVID-19 vaccine (dated by TCRdb to the early 2020s). With regard to the full study: TCR sequencing was performed for 230 to 250 trial participants, of whom about 200 were given two doses of AZD1222 and around 26 were given two doses of MenACWY control vaccine. Trial participants were enrolled by age into subgroups of 18-55, 56-69 and 70-plus years, and around 150, 29 and 61 TCR-sequenced participants, respectively, were included in these subgroups. Results the study describes overall, beyond this receptor: Participants were mostly white British, with more females than males. The authors suggested clonal diversity may have been underestimated. A significant rise in spike-specific TCR breadth and depth was observed after two AZD1222 doses relative to day 0 and relative to MenACWY recipients. Because no day 14 peak-response samples were available, the repertoires could be characterized only after the peak T cell response. The 56-69-year group was small, and its depth increase did not reach significance, likely because of low power. Only five to seven AZD1222 recipients were SARS-CoV-2 seropositive at baseline, limiting conclusions about previously exposed vaccinees. CD4 TCRs associated with the vaccine covered the entire spike protein, and the dominant responses were in regions 160-218 and 743-854. Epitopes outside the regions mutated in the B.1.351 and B.1.1.7 variants were reportedly recognized by nearly half of the unique spike-specific TCRs.

What the time point label conveys for this sample: about 28 days (+/-7) after the second vaccine dose. Because spike-specific TCR depth and breadth did not differ between the two schedules, AZD1222 recipients who got a second dose at roughly 4 weeks were pooled with those who got a second dose at roughly 12 weeks. Vaccinee samples came from UK trials COV001 and COV002, including a single-blind randomized controlled phase 2/3 trial of AZD1222 (ChAdOx1 nCoV-19) in healthy adults. For TCRbeta chain sequencing, PBMC samples were collected from trial participants at day 0 and at day 28 after the second dose. A distance of 9 bases separates the germline ends of V and J, which lose 6 bases and 1 base respectively. From a lookup of the germline V gene, CDR1 and CDR2 are SGHTA and FQGTGA. The CDR3 runs 14 residues from the cysteine to the phenylalanine. The read is trimmed to its CDR3 DNA, 42 bases read in frame from base 1.

The CDR3 regions of human TCRbeta chains were analyzed by immunosequencing. Processing in the source paper ran as follows. TCRs in the repertoires were compared against a reference library of SARS-CoV-2-specific TCRs that had been generated with the MIRA antigen-specificity platform. Breadth meant the fraction of unique TCRs that were SARS-CoV-2-associated, whereas depth meant the fraction of total T cells that were SARS-CoV-2-associated. Using the MIRA data, each spike-specific TCR was mapped to the spike region that the TCR reacts to and placed in a CD4 or CD8 class. Log10-transformed breadth and depth values were compared by one-way ANOVA with Sidak's multiple comparisons tests. The table was pulled from immuneACCESS by TCRdb, which kept in-frame rearrangements only. Such tables lose some clones; where checked, under half of the loss comes from unresolved V genes, and the rest has no known cause. V and J calls plus clone size are reproduced from that table; the DNA served to infer D and trimming. The sample profile shows more than 150,000 clones; 94% of them were found once. The biggest ten clones account for approximately 1.5% of the sample.

The sequence was collected from an adult who received the AZD1222 COVID-19 vaccine. This chain is built from TRBV7-3 and TRBJ2-2; the D region possibly corresponds to TRBD1 (7 bases align). Sequencing was performed on peripheral blood, taken 28 days after the second AZD1222 dose. The DNA is TGTGCCAGCAGGCGGGACAGGAACACCGGGGAGCTGTTTTTT. Its product reads: CASRRDRNTGELFF.